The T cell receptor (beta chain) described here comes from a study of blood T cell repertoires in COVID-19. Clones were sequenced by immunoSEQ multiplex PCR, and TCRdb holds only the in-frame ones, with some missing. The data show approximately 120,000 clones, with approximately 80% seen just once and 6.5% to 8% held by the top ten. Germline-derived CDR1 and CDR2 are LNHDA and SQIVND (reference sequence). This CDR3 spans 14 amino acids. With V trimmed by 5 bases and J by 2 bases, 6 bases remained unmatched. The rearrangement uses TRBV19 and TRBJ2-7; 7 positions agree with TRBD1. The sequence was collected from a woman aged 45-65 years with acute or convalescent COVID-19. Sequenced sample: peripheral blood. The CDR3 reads CASSVTGTPYEQYF. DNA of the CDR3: TGTGCCAGTAGTGTGACAGGGACCCCCTACGAGCAGTACTTC.